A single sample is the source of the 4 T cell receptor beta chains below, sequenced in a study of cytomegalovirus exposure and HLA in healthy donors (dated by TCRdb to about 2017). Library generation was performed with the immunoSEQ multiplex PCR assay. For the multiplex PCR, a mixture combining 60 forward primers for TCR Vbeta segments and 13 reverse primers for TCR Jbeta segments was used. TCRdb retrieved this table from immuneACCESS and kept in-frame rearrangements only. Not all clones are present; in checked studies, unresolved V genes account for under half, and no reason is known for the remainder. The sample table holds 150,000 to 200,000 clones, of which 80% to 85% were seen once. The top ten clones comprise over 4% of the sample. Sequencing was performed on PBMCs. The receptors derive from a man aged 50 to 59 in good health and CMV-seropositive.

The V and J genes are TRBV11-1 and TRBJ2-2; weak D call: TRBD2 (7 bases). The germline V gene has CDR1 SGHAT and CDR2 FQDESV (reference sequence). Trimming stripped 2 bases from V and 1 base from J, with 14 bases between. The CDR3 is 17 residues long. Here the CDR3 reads CASSLMGAGENTGELFF. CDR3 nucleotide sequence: TGTGCCAGCAGCTTAATGGGGGCGGGGGAGAACACCGGGGAGCTGTTTTTT.

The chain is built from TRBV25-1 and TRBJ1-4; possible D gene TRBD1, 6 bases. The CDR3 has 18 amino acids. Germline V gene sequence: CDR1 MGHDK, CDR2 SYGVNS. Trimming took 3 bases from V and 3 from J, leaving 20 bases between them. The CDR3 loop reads CASSDRGKGRIANEKLFF. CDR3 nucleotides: TGTGCCAGCAGTGACAGGGGTAAGGGGCGGATTGCTAATGAAAAACTGTTTTTT.

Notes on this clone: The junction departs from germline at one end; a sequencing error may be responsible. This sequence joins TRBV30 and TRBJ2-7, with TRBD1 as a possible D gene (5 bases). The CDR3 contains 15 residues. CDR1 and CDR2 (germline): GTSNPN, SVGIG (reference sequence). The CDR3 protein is CAWSLRTTVTYKQYF. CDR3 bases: TGTGCCTGGAGTTTACGGACAACTGTAACCTACAAGCAGTACTTC.

CDR3 region: CASSPGQIEKLFF. Written as DNA, the CDR3 is TGTGCCAGCAGCCCCGGACAGATTGAAAAACTGTTTTTT. V and J are TRBV6-5 and TRBJ1-4; perhaps TRBD1 as D (6 bases). Deletions cut 6 bases from V and 7 bases from J, with 12 bases between. Germline lookup yields CDR1 MNHEY and CDR2 SVGAGI. The CDR3 loop spans 13 amino acids.